The entry below gives a single T cell receptor (beta chain) sequence along with its context. Its antigen is not identified. At collection, donors were nominally healthy, but unrecorded immune exposures were probable. The data derive from a study of cytomegalovirus exposure and HLA in healthy donors. The overall study: Unique TCR beta sequences numbering about 100 million came from 150 million to 200 million T cells in an earlier analysis. Study-wide points: Sequencing probably produced one cluster of sequence variants that were highly shared. Generally TCR sequences proved uncommon, though certain public TCRs appeared in numerous donors.

The PCR had 60 Vbeta and 13 Jbeta primers. Using immunoSEQ multiplex PCR, the repertoire was profiled, and TCRdb retains in-frame clones only, with some absent. Here the sample spans hundreds of thousands of clones, roughly 89% being singletons. This CDR3 is 15 amino acids long. CDR1 is SNHLY, CDR2 FYNNEI, per germline. The ends lost 0 bases at V and 5 bases at J; junction bases unmatched: 6. This receptor was identified in a woman under 30 in good health and CMV-seronegative. Sequenced: PBMCs. This rearrangement joins TRBV2 to TRBJ1-2, with 7 bases matching TRBD1. CDR3 region: CASSEAGTAFYGYTF. The CDR3 region has the DNA TGTGCCAGCAGTGAAGCAGGGACAGCTTTTTATGGCTACACCTTC. Supplemented by reference TRBV2 and TRBJ1-2, the full variable domain reads EPEVTQTPSHQVTQMGQEVILRCVPISNHLYFYWYRQILGQKVEFLVSFYNNEISEKSEIFDDQFSVERPDGSNFTLKIRSTKLEDSAMYFCASSEAGTAFYGYTFGSGTRLTVV.